These 18 T cell receptor beta chains came from one sample sequenced in a study of blood T cell repertoires in COVID-19. The method was immunoSEQ multiplex PCR; TCRdb's version includes in-frame clones alone and lacks a portion of them. The sample comprises about 98,000 clones, around 76% of which are singletons, and roughly 18% rests with the top ten. Sequenced sample: peripheral blood. Receptors originate from an elderly man with acute or convalescent COVID-19.

The chain couples TRBV5-5 to TRBJ2-1, with 11 bases lining up with TRBD2. The CDR3 runs to 17 residues. Germline V gene data show CDR1 as SGHKS and CDR2 as YYEKEE (reference sequence). Germline trimming cut 1 base from V and 7 bases from J; bases unmatched to any gene: 10. The CDR3 DNA reads as TGTGCCAGCAGCTTGACTAGCGGGGGCCCTAGACAGAATGAGCAGTTCTTC. This gives the protein CASSLTSGGPRQNEQFF.

The gene calls are TRBV28 and TRBJ2-5, with D unclear. The V end lost 4 bases, the J end lost 5 bases, and 11 bases lay between the germline ends. CDR1 is MDHEN, CDR2 SYDVKM, per germline. The CDR3 consists of 13 residues. In DNA, the CDR3 is TGTGCCAGCAGTTCCAATATCGGGGAGACCCAGTACTTC. It yields the protein CASSSNIGETQYF.

The V gene is TRBV19, the J gene TRBJ1-6; TRBD1 is a possible D gene (6 bases). Trimming took off 1 base at V and 4 bases at J, with 17 bases between the two ends. In germline, CDR1 is LNHDA, CDR2 SQIVND (reference sequence). This CDR3 comprises 18 residues. Here the CDR3 reads CASSIVIQGKGYNSPLHF. The CDR3 DNA sequence: TGTGCCAGTAGTATAGTCATACAGGGTAAAGGATATAATTCACCCCTCCACTTT.

CDR3 sequence: CAWRTGTLNRGYTF. The CDR3 region has the DNA TGTGCCTGGAGGACCGGGACTTTAAATCGGGGCTACACCTTC. The chain employs TRBV30 and TRBJ1-2; D is perhaps TRBD1 (5 bases). This CDR3 is built from 14 residues. Trimming removed 3 bases from V and 8 bases from J, with 19 bases in between. Germline CDR1 is GTSNPN and CDR2 is SVGIG (reference sequence).

V usage is TRBV5-6 and J usage is TRBJ2-7; 7 bases line up with TRBD1. V lost 1 base, J lost 5 bases, and 3 bases stayed unmatched. Germline lookup yields CDR1 SGHDT and CDR2 YYEEEE. CDR3 length equals 13 residues. The CDR3 nucleotides read TGTGCCAGCAGCTTGAGACAGGGTAACGAGCAGTACTTC. Residues: CASSLRQGNEQYF. Complete variable domain (other parts from reference TRBV5-6 and TRBJ2-7): DAGVTQSPTHLIKTRGQQVTLRCSPKSGHDTVSWYQQALGQGPQFIFQYYEEEERQRGNFPDRFSGHQFPNYSSELNVNALLLGDSALYLCASSLRQGNEQYFGPGTRLTVT.

V gene TRBV6-5 combines with J gene TRBJ2-1, with D perhaps matching TRBD2 (5 bases). With 0 bases removed from V and 8 bases from J, the gap between germline ends came to 8 bases. Germline V gene lookup returns CDR1 MNHEY and CDR2 SVGAGI. This CDR3 spans 13 amino acids. CDR3 DNA: TGTGCCAGCAGTTACTCTAACGGGGATGAGCAGTTCTTC. It is translated as CASSYSNGDEQFF.

The rearrangement links TRBV6-2 or TRBV6-3 to TRBJ1-2, with D tentatively TRBD1 (5 bases). The CDR3 is 13 residues long. Germline V gives CDR1 MNHEY, CDR2 SVGEGT. V was shortened by 6 bases and J by 8 bases, with 16 bases between the two germline ends. DNA for the CDR3: TGTGCCAGCAGCCTACCTTCAGGGCGCGGCTACACCTTC. Translating it yields CASSLPSGRGYTF.

The V and J genes are TRBV9 and TRBJ1-2; D may be TRBD1 (5 bases). In germline, CDR1 is SGDLS, CDR2 YYNGEE. CDR3 length: 13 residues. Trimming removed 7 bases at V and 2 bases at J, with 12 bases between. The CDR3 sequence: CASGNRKNYGYTF. The CDR3 DNA is TGTGCCAGCGGTAACAGGAAGAACTATGGCTACACCTTC.

The rearrangement uses TRBV27 and TRBJ2-5; tentatively, D is TRBD2 (7 bases). The germline V gene encodes CDR1 MNHEY and CDR2 SMNVEV (reference sequence). V dropped 2 bases and J dropped 5 bases, with 12 bases sitting between them. The CDR3 spans 14 residues. Written as DNA, the CDR3 is TGTGCCAGCAGTTTACGGGGGGCAGGTGAGACCCAGTACTTC. This sequence encodes CASSLRGAGETQYF.

The chain is built from TRBV6-5 and TRBJ1-6, with D possibly being TRBD1 (5 bases). This CDR3 is 16 amino acids long. From germline, CDR1 is MNHEY and CDR2 SVGAGI. V lost 2 bases and J 8 bases, leaving 16 bases between the germline ends. CDR3 region: CASSYGAIIPYSPLHF. DNA of the CDR3: TGTGCCAGCAGTTACGGGGCGATAATCCCTTATTCACCCCTCCACTTT.

This chain connects TRBV25-1 to TRBJ2-1; D is ambiguous. Germline V gives CDR1 MGHDK, CDR2 SYGVNS. V lost 1 base, J lost 1 base, and 8 bases lay in between. The CDR3 contains 15 residues. CDR3: CASSESRFSYNEQFF. CDR3 nucleotide sequence: TGTGCCAGCAGTGAATCGCGGTTTTCCTACAATGAGCAGTTCTTC.

This chain uses TRBV28 with TRBJ1-3, with D possibly being TRBD1 (6 bases). The V gene lost 4 bases and the J gene lost 0 bases, with 25 bases spanning the gap. Per germline, CDR1 MDHEN and CDR2 SYDVKM. The CDR3 is 20 amino acids. This chain's CDR3 is CASSSSPPLFQGHSGNTIYF. CDR3 nucleotides: TGTGCCAGCAGTTCATCCCCCCCTCTTTTTCAGGGGCACTCTGGAAACACCATATATTTT.

This chain connects TRBV5-1 to TRBJ2-7; no reliable D call. The V gene's germline CDR1 is SGHRS and CDR2 YFSETQ. Trimming left V 5 bases short and J 7 bases short, with 13 bases between. This CDR3 has 12 residues. The CDR3 sequence: CASSPPGEEQYF. In DNA, the CDR3 is TGCGCCAGCAGTCCTCCCGGTGAGGAGCAGTACTTC.

The chain employs TRBV11-2 and TRBJ2-5; 11 nucleotides align to TRBD2. Per germline, CDR1 SGHAT and CDR2 FQNNGV. CDR3 size: 18 residues. After removal of 0 bases from V and 3 bases from J, the junction contained 9 bases not matched to a gene. Here the CDR3 reads CASSLDPRLAGSKETQYF. CDR3 coding DNA: TGTGCCAGCAGCTTAGACCCCCGACTAGCGGGGTCCAAAGAGACCCAGTACTTC.

This rearrangement joins TRBV9 to TRBJ1-4; D may be TRBD1 (5 bases). The CDR3 has 15 amino acids. The V end was cut by 3 bases, the J end by 7 bases, with 16 bases between. Germline lookup yields CDR1 SGDLS and CDR2 YYNGEE. CDR3 DNA sequence: TGTGCCAGCAGCGCAGACATCAGAAGGGGTGAAAAACTGTTTTTT. The encoded protein is CASSADIRRGEKLFF.

The rearrangement joins TRBV30 to TRBJ2-5; tentative D call: TRBD2 (7 bases). Per germline, CDR1 GTSNPN and CDR2 SVGIG (reference sequence). The CDR3 is 15 residues long. Trimming removed 0 bases from V and 1 base from J, with 12 bases in between. CDR3 DNA: TGTGCCTGGAGTGTACGAGGGGGGGTCCAAGAGACCCAGTACTTC. This sequence encodes CAWSVRGGVQETQYF.

This clone has only one observation. This chain joins TRBV10-1 and TRBJ2-3, with D possibly being TRBD2 (5 bases). CDR3 length: 13 amino acids. Trimming stripped 10 bases from V and 2 bases from J, with 13 bases between. Germline V lookup: CDR1 WNHNN, CDR2 SYGVQD (reference sequence). CDR3 region: CATSGIVTDTQYF. CDR3 coding DNA: TGCGCCACCTCGGGAATAGTCACAGATACGCAGTATTTT.

The chain employs TRBV27 and TRBJ2-7; D is perhaps TRBD1 (5 bases). V gave up 2 bases and J gave up 2 bases, with 13 bases separating them. The germline V gene has CDR1 MNHEY and CDR2 SMNVEV (reference sequence). This CDR3 comprises 15 residues. The CDR3 protein is CASSLLSRVTYEQYF. In nucleotides, the CDR3 is TGTGCCAGCAGTTTACTCAGCAGGGTTACCTACGAGCAGTACTTC.